The 27 T cell receptor beta chains below were found in one sample sequenced in a study of tumor-infiltrating lymphocytes in primary liver carcinoma. Between roughly 17 and 33 mg of unsorted bulk tissue served as the source from which RNA and DNA were co-extracted. Production of TCR beta cDNA used about 500 ng total RNA together with a constant-region primer. For TCR beta, libraries were produced by three nested multiplex PCR rounds using slightly modified ARM-PCR. Both of the initial two PCR rounds ran for nine to ten cycles and employed TRBV1-TRBV30 forward primers alongside a C-beta reverse primer. TCRdb re-derived calls from the multiplex PCR reads in MiXCR, one entry per CDR3 protein. Of 95,000 to 100,000 distinct CDR3 sequences in the sample, around two thirds were seen once. Sequenced sample: liver tumor tissue from sampling region 2. Specified subset: tumor region T2, inferior pole. These receptors all come from a woman in her sixties or seventies with primary liver carcinoma and hepatitis B virus infection.

The V and J genes are TRBV10-2 and TRBJ2-7; the D is unclear. This CDR3 is 16 amino acids long. Trimming stripped 7 bases from V and 0 bases from J, with 19 bases between. The germline gives CDR1 WSHSY, CDR2 SAAADI. The CDR3 nucleotides read TGCGCCAGCACCACACCCTCAGGTGGCGGCTCCTACGAGCAGTACTTC. Translated, it gives CASTTPSGGGSYEQYF.

This clonotype was detected once. An end of the junction does not agree with germline; a read error may underlie this. J is TRBJ1-2 and V is TRBV5-6; D is uncertain. Per germline, CDR1 SGHDT and CDR2 YYEEEE. The CDR3 is 14 amino acids. CDR3 sequence: CASSLFGQKYGYTF. The CDR3 DNA follows: TGTGCCAGCAGCTTGTTCGGGCAGAAATATGGCTACACGTTC.

This clonotype was seen a single time. The genes are TRBV7-9 and TRBJ1-1, with D perhaps TRBD1 (5 bases). The CDR3 spans 17 residues. Trimming left V 2 bases short and J 2 bases short, with 18 bases between. The germline CDR1 and CDR2 sequences are SEHNR and FQNEAQ (reference sequence). The CDR3 sequence is CASSLSFMGGGNTEAFF. CDR3 DNA: TGTGCCAGCAGCTTAAGTTTCATGGGGGGTGGAAACACTGAAGCTTTCTTT.

About this clonotype itself: A single base separates this from a much larger clone, so it may be a read error. The V gene is TRBV12-3 or TRBV12-4, the J gene TRBJ2-3; either TRBD1 or TRBD2 may supply D (5 bases each). CDR3 length: 15 amino acids. DNA of the CDR3: TGTTCCAGCAGTTTTGGGGGAGAGAGCACAGATACGCAGTATTTT. Translating it yields CSSSFGGESTDTQYF.

A remark on this clonotype: A read error is possible here, since a much larger clone lies one base away. This sequence joins TRBV5-4 and TRBJ2-2, with D maybe TRBD2 (5 bases). The V end was cut by 6 bases, the J end by 5 bases, with 17 bases between. Looked up from germline, CDR1 is SGHNT and CDR2 is YYREEE (reference sequence). The CDR3 spans 15 residues. CDR3 nucleotide sequence: TGTGCCAGCACCTCCGGAGGTTATAATACCGGGGAGCTGTTTTTT. As protein: CASTSGGYNTGELFF.

This clonotype has ten or more counts. In DNA form, the CDR3 reads TGTGCCAGCAGTTTAGATCGAACAGATACGCAGTATTTT. Protein: CASSLDRTDTQYF. This chain connects TRBV12-3 or TRBV12-4 to TRBJ2-3; unclear D gene. Trimming shortened V by 1 base and J by 3 bases, and 5 bases separated the two germline ends. The CDR3 contains 13 residues.

As regards this clonotype: The CDR3 ends on some other residue instead of the conserved phenylalanine or tryptophan, so this is likely a read error. J is TRBJ2-7 and V is TRBV29-1, with D uncertain. The CDR3 runs 13 residues. From germline, CDR1 is SQVTM and CDR2 ANQGSEA. CDR3 sequence (DNA): TGCATCGTTGCCCTCGGGTTATGGGACGAGCAGTACTAC. This sequence encodes CIVALGLWDEQYY.

The table lists this clonotype with many counts. The chain is built from TRBV6-1 and TRBJ2-2; the match to TRBD2 covers 10 bases. V trimming: 6 bases; J trimming: 7 bases; junction bases outside the gene matches: 8. CDR1 is MNHNS and CDR2 is SASEGT in the germline V gene. CDR3 size: 15 residues. For the CDR3, the DNA is TGTGCCAGCAGCCAAGCGGGAGGGCCTGACGGGGAGCTGTTTTTT. Amino acids: CASSQAGGPDGELFF.

As to this clonotype: A read error may produce the germline difference seen at one junction end. The rearrangement joins TRBV12-3 or TRBV12-4 to TRBJ2-1; D perhaps matches TRBD1 (6 bases). The CDR3 has 14 amino acids. DNA of the CDR3: TGTGCCAACAGTGTCAGGGGCCGTCACGGGGAGCAGTTCTTC. It encodes CANSVRGRHGEQFF.

The V call is TRBV11-2, the J call TRBJ2-1; 9 bases are shared with TRBD1. V shed 4 bases, J shed 9 bases, and the junction held 16 bases outside the gene matches. CDR3 size: 17 residues. Germline V gene lookup returns CDR1 SGHAT and CDR2 FQNNGV. CDR3 sequence (DNA): TGTGCCAGCAGCTCAACCCACGGACAGGGGTACAGAAGTGAGCAGTTCTTC. This gives the protein CASSSTHGQGYRSEQFF. The full variable domain, completed using reference TRBV11-2 and TRBJ2-1, is EAGVAQSPRYKIIEKRQSVAFWCNPISGHATLYWYQQILGQGPKLLIQFQNNGVVDDSQLPKDRFSAERLKGVDSTLKIQPAKLEDSAVYLCASSSTHGQGYRSEQFFGPGTRLTVL.

This clonotype was seen only once. Sequence at one end of the junction differs from germline and may be a read error. The chain links TRBV11-2 to TRBJ2-7; D is unresolved. Germline V gives CDR1 SGHAT, CDR2 FQNNGV. The CDR3 has 16 residues. CDR3 in amino acids: CASSSTGTIGTYEQYF. In DNA form, the CDR3 reads TGCGCCAGCAGCTCGACTGGAACTATCGGTACCTACGAGCAGTACTTC.

The rearrangement links TRBV14 to TRBJ2-3, with 10 bases identical to TRBD2. This CDR3 is built from 18 residues. Trimming took 0 bases from V and 4 from J; bases not matched to a gene: 10. Germline loops: CDR1 SGHDN, CDR2 FVKESK. The CDR3 bases are TGTGCCAGCAGCCAAGAATTTGCGCTAGCGGGAGTTTCAGATACGCAGTATTTT. Translating it yields CASSQEFALAGVSDTQYF.

On this clonotype: A much more abundant neighbour one base away suggests this may be a read error. The chain couples TRBV12-3 or TRBV12-4 to TRBJ1-1; D is undetermined. Trimming shortened V by 9 bases and J by 1 base, and 12 bases separated the two germline ends. The CDR3 contains 13 residues. The CDR3 reads CARRFPGNTEAFF. CDR3 DNA: TGTGCCAGGAGATTTCCAGGGAACACTGAAGCTTTCTTT.

As regards this clonotype: Its ends do not fully match the called genes, so a read error is possible. This rearrangement joins TRBV12-3 or TRBV12-4 to TRBJ2-7; unclear D gene. The CDR3 is 12 residues long. As DNA, the CDR3 is TGTGCCAGCAGTCCGTGGACCTATGAGCAGTACTTC. Protein product: CASSPWTYEQYF.

About this clonotype: Relative to the germline gene, one junction end is altered; a read error may explain this. The chain is built from TRBV12-3 or TRBV12-4 and TRBJ1-2, with D unclear. The CDR3 is made up of 12 amino acids. Here the CDR3 DNA reads TGTGCAAGCAATTTAGAGTTCGGCGGCTACACCTTC. Its protein is CASNLEFGGYTF.

The genes are TRBV6-6 and TRBJ1-2; 7 bases are a match to TRBD1. Germline V gives CDR1 MNHNY, CDR2 SVGAGI (reference sequence). There are 13 residues in the CDR3. V dropped 4 bases and J dropped 9; count of bases not matched to a gene: 8. The CDR3 coding sequence is TGTGCCAGCAGTTTCTCGACAGGGCATTGCTACACCTTC. Translating gives CASSFSTGHCYTF.

About this clonotype: One base away lies a much larger clone, so this may be a sequencing read error. J is TRBJ2-3 and V is TRBV11-1, with D possibly TRBD2 on 5 matching bases. Germline CDR1 reads SGHAT; CDR2 reads FQDESV (reference sequence). CDR3 length: 15 residues. The CDR3 DNA sequence: TGTGCCAGGAGCTTAGCGCTCCCGGACACAGATACGCAGTATTTT. Translation gives CARSLALPDTDTQYF.

About this clonotype: This CDR3 fails to terminate in the conserved phenylalanine or tryptophan, so it likely reflects a read error. The chain recombines TRBV11-2 with TRBJ2-6; D is unresolved. The germline V gene has CDR1 SGHAT and CDR2 FQNNGV. The V and J ends lost 2 bases and 4 bases respectively, with 18 bases between them. The CDR3 is made up of 18 amino acids. The CDR3 bases are TGTGCCAGCAGCTTATTCCTAGGGTCCCTGGAGGGGGCCAACGTCCTGACTTTA. Amino acids: CASSLFLGSLEGANVLTL.

Note on this clonotype: A much larger clonotype is one base distant, so this may be a read error. The chain combines TRBV12-3 or TRBV12-4 with TRBJ2-2, with 7 bases lining up with TRBD1. The CDR3 is 16 residues long. Unmatched junction bases numbered 16, after V lost 6 bases and J lost 9 bases. The CDR3, as DNA: TGTGCCAGCAGCCCACACCCCGGACAGGAGACCCGGGAGCTGTTTTTT. Translated: CASSPHPGQETRELFF.

The V call is TRBV6-5, the J call TRBJ2-7, with D perhaps TRBD1 (6 bases). CDR3 size: 13 residues. The germline V gene has CDR1 MNHEY and CDR2 SVGAGI. The V end lost 4 bases, the J end lost 10 bases, and 17 bases lay between the germline ends. The CDR3 DNA reads TGTGCCAGCAGTTTGGGACAATCGAGGGGACAGTACTTC. Amino acids: CASSLGQSRGQYF.

This clonotype was detected a few times. This chain joins TRBV28 and TRBJ2-7; TRBD2 aligns across 7 bases. J gave up 2 bases and V 6 bases, and 7 bases lay outside the gene matches. Germline CDR1 is MDHEN and CDR2 is SYDVKM. The CDR3 consists of 14 residues. The CDR3 bases are TGTGCCAGCAGCTCAGGGAGGGGAACCTACGAGCAGTACTTC. This sequence encodes CASSSGRGTYEQYF.

A remark on this clonotype: A much larger clone differs from this one at a single base, so this may be a read error. The V call is TRBV5-1, the J call TRBJ2-7; 10 bases match TRBD1. Germline CDR1 and CDR2: SGHRS and YFSETQ. Trimming removed 3 bases from V and 2 bases from J; junction bases left unmatched: 8. The CDR3 contains 16 residues. DNA of the CDR3: TGCGCCAGCAGCTCCCGGGACAGGGGCCTCCCCTACGAGCAGTACTTC. This gives the protein CASSSRDRGLPYEQYF.

This clonotype was recorded many times. This chain connects TRBV7-9 to TRBJ2-2; D is ambiguous. Germline CDR1 SEHNR, CDR2 FQNEAQ (reference sequence). V lost 1 base and J lost 0, with 15 bases in between. The CDR3 is 18 residues long. The DNA of the CDR3 is TGTGCCAGCAGCTTAGGGGTCGAGGCGGCGGCGAACACCGGGGAGCTGTTTTTT. It encodes CASSLGVEAAANTGELFF.

This clonotype was recorded many times. The junction and the germline gene differ at one end; a read error may be behind it. V usage is TRBV11-2 and J usage is TRBJ1-1; D gene uncertain. There are 15 residues in the CDR3. The germline V gene encodes CDR1 SGHAT and CDR2 FQNNGV. CDR3 nucleotide sequence: TGTGCCTGCAGCTTATCGGTCGAGGTTTTCGGTGAAGCTTTCTTT. It codes for CACSLSVEVFGEAFF. Together with reference TRBV11-2 and TRBJ1-1, the CDR3 gives the full variable domain: EAGVAQSPRYKIIEKRQSVAFWCNPISGHATLYWYQQILGQGPKLLIQFQNNGVVDDSQLPKDRFSAERLKGVDSTLKIQPAKLEDSAVYLCACSLSVEVFGEAFFGQGTRLTVV.

To note about this clonotype: One junction end does not reproduce the germline sequence, and a read error may be involved. The chain combines TRBV7-8 with TRBJ1-1, with D perhaps matching TRBD1 (5 bases). The CDR3 has 14 amino acids. Germline V gene lookup returns CDR1 SGHVS and CDR2 FQNEAQ. The DNA for the CDR3 is TGTGCCAGCAGCATTCACAGCTGTGGGACTGAAGTTTTCTTT. Residues: CASSIHSCGTEVFF.

As to this clonotype: This may be a read error: a much more frequent sequence differs by one nucleotide. The CDR3 bases are TGTGCCAGCAGTTTGTTGTTTCCCTCTGGGGCCAACGTCCTGACTTTC. This translates into CASSLLFPSGANVLTF. The rearrangement links TRBV5-6 to TRBJ2-6, with no clear D. CDR1 is SGHDT and CDR2 is YYEEEE in the germline V gene. Between the trimmed V and J ends, which lost 5 bases and 0 bases, there was a span of 12 bases. There are 16 residues in the CDR3. The full variable domain, rest sourced from reference TRBV5-6 and TRBJ2-6, is DAGVTQSPTHLIKTRGQQVTLRCSPKSGHDTVSWYQQALGQGPQFIFQYYEEEERQRGNFPDRFSGHQFPNYSSELNVNALLLGDSALYLCASSLLFPSGANVLTFGAGSRLTVL.

This clonotype was seen repeatedly, ten times or more. The chain recombines TRBV5-4 with TRBJ1-1; D is uncertain. Germline V gene lookup returns CDR1 SGHNT and CDR2 YYREEE (reference sequence). The CDR3 consists of 14 residues. With 0 bases removed from V and 1 base from J, the gap between germline ends came to 7 bases. CDR3 amino acids: CASSLGVQNTEAFF. CDR3 nucleotides: TGTGCCAGCAGCTTGGGGGTCCAGAACACTGAAGCTTTCTTT.